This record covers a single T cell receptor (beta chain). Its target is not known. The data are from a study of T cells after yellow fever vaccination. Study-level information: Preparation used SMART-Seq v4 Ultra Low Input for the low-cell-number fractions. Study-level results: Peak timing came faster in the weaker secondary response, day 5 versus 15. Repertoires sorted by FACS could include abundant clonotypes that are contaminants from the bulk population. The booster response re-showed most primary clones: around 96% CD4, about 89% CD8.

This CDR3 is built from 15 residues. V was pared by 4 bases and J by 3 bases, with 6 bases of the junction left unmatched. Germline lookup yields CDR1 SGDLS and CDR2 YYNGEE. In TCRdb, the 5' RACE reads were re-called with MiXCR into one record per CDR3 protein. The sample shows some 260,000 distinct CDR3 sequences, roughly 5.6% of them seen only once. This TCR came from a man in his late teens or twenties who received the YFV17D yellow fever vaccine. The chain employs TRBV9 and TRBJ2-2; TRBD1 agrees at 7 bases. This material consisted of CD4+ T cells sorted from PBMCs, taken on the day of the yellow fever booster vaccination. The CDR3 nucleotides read TGTGCCAGCAGCCCCCGACAGGGCGACACCGGGGAGCTGTTTTTT. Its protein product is CASSPRQGDTGELFF.